Listed below are T cell receptor beta chains from one sample, sequenced in a study of T cell repertoires in cytomegalovirus infection. These TCRs are of unknown antigen specificity. TCRdb re-derived calls from the reads in MiXCR, one entry per CDR3 protein. The data show approximately 280,000 distinct CDR3 sequences, around 20% seen once. Sequencing used cultured PBMCs, obtained from culture after CMV antigen stimulation. The receptors were sampled from a human donor in good health (CMV status not recorded). Some clones in this sample may be carry-over from other donors' samples. Each CDR3 is given with its conserved first and last residue. The order of the fields is CDR3 protein, V gene, clone size, J gene. Only part of the rows carry a size: once, few, many, or a class if the clone is expanded.

CDR3aa: CASSYQPWGDTQYF
v_gene: TRBV6-5
abundance: few
j_gene: TRBJ2-3

CDR3aa: CASSQGTSVRGTQYF
v_gene: TRBV14
abundance: few
j_gene: TRBJ2-3

CDR3aa: CASSLKRLTYNEQFF
v_gene: TRBV12-3/TRBV12-4
abundance: NA
j_gene: TRBJ2-1

CDR3aa: CASSFRGPGTEAFF
v_gene: TRBV27
abundance: few
j_gene: TRBJ1-1

CDR3aa: CASSLGRVAHEQYF
v_gene: TRBV12-3/TRBV12-4
abundance: NA
j_gene: TRBJ2-7

CDR3aa: CSVEGVYGYTF
v_gene: TRBV29-1
abundance: NA
j_gene: TRBJ1-2

CDR3aa: CASSYRGLAGATDTQYF
v_gene: TRBV6-6
abundance: many
j_gene: TRBJ2-3

CDR3aa: CASGRDRALYEQYF
v_gene: TRBV6-2/TRBV6-3
abundance: NA
j_gene: TRBJ2-7

CDR3aa: CASSVSGTTYEQYF
v_gene: TRBV7-9
abundance: many
j_gene: TRBJ2-7

CDR3aa: CASIPPGGSSYNEQFF
v_gene: TRBV7-9
abundance: NA
j_gene: TRBJ2-1

CDR3aa: CASRMSGRNEQFF
v_gene: TRBV6-2/TRBV6-3
abundance: few
j_gene: TRBJ2-1

CDR3aa: CASSVIPGQGIVGANVLTF
v_gene: TRBV2
abundance: NA
j_gene: TRBJ2-6

CDR3aa: CASSWAPGGGGNTIYF
v_gene: TRBV12-3/TRBV12-4
abundance: few
j_gene: TRBJ1-3

CDR3aa: CASSGLAGMSYEQYF
v_gene: TRBV5-4
abundance: NA
j_gene: TRBJ2-7

CDR3aa: CSAREARPGRGEEGETQYF
v_gene: TRBV20-1
abundance: NA
j_gene: TRBJ2-5

CDR3aa: CSVGSGSGWTTDTQYF
v_gene: TRBV29-1
abundance: once
j_gene: TRBJ2-3

CDR3aa: CAWSNAGPIKGDIQYF
v_gene: TRBV30
abundance: NA
j_gene: TRBJ2-4

CDR3aa: CASSPPARGISGNTIYF
v_gene: TRBV18
abundance: NA
j_gene: TRBJ1-3

CDR3aa: CASVPGTGSPREQYF
v_gene: TRBV28
abundance: NA
j_gene: TRBJ2-7

CDR3aa: CASSYTLQGGAEAFF
v_gene: TRBV6-5
abundance: NA
j_gene: TRBJ1-1

CDR3aa: CASSRQRERGTDTQYF
v_gene: TRBV7-2
abundance: NA
j_gene: TRBJ2-3

CDR3aa: CASRRGGGGNGYTF
v_gene: TRBV12-3/TRBV12-4
abundance: NA
j_gene: TRBJ1-2

CDR3aa: CASSLVGDTDTQYF
v_gene: TRBV12-3/TRBV12-4
abundance: few
j_gene: TRBJ2-3

CDR3aa: CASSPLWASGAGIYNEQFF
v_gene: TRBV6-5
abundance: NA
j_gene: TRBJ2-1

CDR3aa: CASSWGTAGEETQYF
v_gene: TRBV7-2
abundance: few
j_gene: TRBJ2-5

CDR3aa: CASRPRDYNEQFF
v_gene: TRBV2
abundance: few
j_gene: TRBJ2-1

CDR3aa: CASSGTTSNQPQHF
v_gene: TRBV7-2
abundance: many
j_gene: TRBJ1-5

CDR3aa: CASSGNNEQFF
v_gene: TRBV12-3/TRBV12-4
abundance: NA
j_gene: TRBJ2-1

CDR3aa: CASSDRTDLYNSPLHF
v_gene: TRBV12-3/TRBV12-4
abundance: NA
j_gene: TRBJ1-6

CDR3aa: CASSPTAGSADTQYF
v_gene: TRBV7-9
abundance: many
j_gene: TRBJ2-3

CDR3aa: CASSLGPYRGERTDTQYF
v_gene: TRBV7-8
abundance: many
j_gene: TRBJ2-3

CDR3aa: CASSLGGGVFNNEQFF
v_gene: TRBV27
abundance: NA
j_gene: TRBJ2-1

CDR3aa: CASSYGRGRNYEQYF
v_gene: TRBV6-5
abundance: few
j_gene: TRBJ2-7

CDR3aa: CASSLTGGDTEAFF
v_gene: TRBV27
abundance: many
j_gene: TRBJ1-1

CDR3aa: CASRNSPTGELFF
v_gene: TRBV6-2/TRBV6-3
abundance: NA
j_gene: TRBJ2-2

CDR3aa: CASSRGGLAEDTQYF
v_gene: TRBV7-2
abundance: many
j_gene: TRBJ2-3

CDR3aa: CASSGKTGTVFTGELFF
v_gene: TRBV7-2
abundance: few
j_gene: TRBJ2-2

CDR3aa: CASSQSGVTGYGYTF
v_gene: TRBV14
abundance: NA
j_gene: TRBJ1-2

CDR3aa: CASSPGQASTEAFF
v_gene: TRBV7-2
abundance: many
j_gene: TRBJ1-1

CDR3aa: CASSQNPHSGANVLTF
v_gene: TRBV4-3
abundance: few
j_gene: TRBJ2-6

CDR3aa: CASRTTGTPTKAFF
v_gene: TRBV11-2
abundance: few
j_gene: TRBJ1-1

CDR3aa: CSASQGSIGLFF
v_gene: TRBV20-1
abundance: few
j_gene: TRBJ1-4

CDR3aa: CSGGLAGGNEQFF
v_gene: TRBV20-1
abundance: NA
j_gene: TRBJ2-1

CDR3aa: CASSENPSGSNQPQHF
v_gene: TRBV18
abundance: NA
j_gene: TRBJ1-5

CDR3aa: CASSFGSSSTDTQYF
v_gene: TRBV5-1
abundance: NA
j_gene: TRBJ2-3

CDR3aa: CASRDGLAVYNEQFF
v_gene: TRBV7-2
abundance: many
j_gene: TRBJ2-1

CDR3aa: CSSMTTVDGTEAFF
v_gene: TRBV29-1
abundance: NA
j_gene: TRBJ1-1

CDR3aa: CASSLAGTINEQFF
v_gene: TRBV27
abundance: many
j_gene: TRBJ2-1

CDR3aa: CSAPVSGSGNTGELFF
v_gene: TRBV20-1
abundance: NA
j_gene: TRBJ2-2

CDR3aa: CASSLRTSGTLIEQFF
v_gene: TRBV4-3
abundance: NA
j_gene: TRBJ2-1

CDR3aa: CASSPTSGRLFNEQFF
v_gene: TRBV7-6
abundance: few
j_gene: TRBJ2-1

CDR3aa: CASSLAQGAQGETQYF
v_gene: TRBV7-8
abundance: many
j_gene: TRBJ2-5

CDR3aa: CASRGTGFYSPLHF
v_gene: TRBV7-2
abundance: many
j_gene: TRBJ1-6

CDR3aa: CASSYRDRGQPQHF
v_gene: TRBV6-2/TRBV6-3
abundance: NA
j_gene: TRBJ1-5

CDR3aa: CASSFRGRAEAFF
v_gene: TRBV7-9
abundance: few
j_gene: TRBJ1-1

CDR3aa: CASSTNRGSVNEQFF
v_gene: TRBV7-9
abundance: many
j_gene: TRBJ2-1

CDR3aa: CASCPRPAITNTGELFF
v_gene: TRBV7-8
abundance: NA
j_gene: TRBJ2-2